This passage covers 7 T cell receptor beta chains from one sample sequenced in a study of T-cell memory formation after mild COVID-19 (dated by TCRdb to the early 2020s). The receptor library was made with 5' RACE. Sequencing took place on an Illumina NovaSeq 6000. TCRdb cleaned the public reads at Q25 with fastp, built clones with MiXCR and kept in-frame beta chains. Under each unique CDR3 protein, matching rows form one entry showing the most common genes and DNA. Here the sample has 110,000 to 150,000 distinct CDR3 sequences; under 30% occur a single time. Around 24% of the sample is taken by the ten largest. Sequencing used PBMCs or a T cell subset sorted from them (not recorded which). All receptors derive from an adult woman who had mild COVID-19 (a few samples of this study predate the infection). The sample titles of this study are shuffled in the database, so cell type and time point are left out; the donor was told from shared clones.

In its sample, this clonotype was seen a few times. The rearrangement links TRBV27 to TRBJ2-3; 10 nucleotides agree with TRBD2. The ends lost 5 bases at V and 3 bases at J; junction bases unmatched: 11. The CDR3 totals 17 residues. Germline V CDR1 and CDR2: MNHEY, SMNVEV (reference sequence). CDR3 sequence: CASSHYPASGSTDTQYF. CDR3 in DNA: TGTGCCAGCAGTCACTACCCCGCTAGCGGGAGTACAGATACGCAGTATTTT.

This clonotype was picked up a small number of times. CDR3 nucleotide sequence: TGTGCCAGCAGCCCGAGGGCGTGGCTAGCTTTAGGGCAAGAGACCCAGTACTTC. This translates into CASSPRAWLALGQETQYF. V and J are TRBV7-9 and TRBJ2-5; TRBD2 might be the D (5 bases). Germline V gene lookup returns CDR1 SEHNR and CDR2 FQNEAQ (reference sequence). The length of the CDR3 is 18 residues. Trimming removed 5 bases from V and 2 bases from J, with 24 bases in between.

This clonotype was recorded a few times. CDR3 nucleotides: TGTGCCAGCAGCGTCAAACAGGGGTTAGGGTACGAGCAGTACTTC. Protein sequence: CASSVKQGLGYEQYF. V usage is TRBV9 and J usage is TRBJ2-7, with 7 nucleotides matching TRBD1. Germline loops: CDR1 SGDLS, CDR2 YYNGEE. This CDR3 is built from 15 residues. V lost 2 bases to trimming and J lost 4 bases; unmatched junction nucleotides: 9.

This clonotype was recorded a few times. The chain employs TRBV27 and TRBJ2-7; D is uncertain. The V and J ends lost 4 bases and 2 bases respectively, with 9 bases between them. This CDR3 is built from 13 residues. Germline assignment: CDR1 MNHEY and CDR2 SMNVEV (reference sequence). The CDR3 sequence is CASSSYGPYEQYF. For the CDR3, the DNA is TGTGCCAGCAGTTCCTACGGACCCTACGAGCAGTACTTC.

The table lists this clonotype with many counts. V and J are TRBV3-1 and TRBJ2-7; 7 bases align to TRBD2. In germline, CDR1 is LGHDT, CDR2 YNNKEL (reference sequence). V dropped 4 bases and J dropped 1; count of bases not matched to a gene: 7. The length of the CDR3 is 15 residues. The CDR3 sequence is CASSPRASGSYEQYF. CDR3 sequence (DNA): TGTGCCAGCAGCCCCCGGGCTAGCGGTTCCTACGAGCAGTACTTC.

This clonotype was counted between two and nine times. The chain joins TRBV5-1 to TRBJ1-1; TRBD1 is a possible D gene (5 bases). The germline V and J ends were trimmed by 0 bases and 1 base, with 7 bases remaining between them. The germline V gene encodes CDR1 SGHRS and CDR2 YFSETQ. The CDR3 loop spans 14 amino acids. The CDR3 nucleotides read TGCGCCAGCAGCTTGGAACAGGCGAACACTGAAGCTTTCTTT. Translated: CASSLEQANTEAFF. The full variable domain, rest sourced from reference TRBV5-1 and TRBJ1-1, is KAGVTQTPRYLIKTRGQQVTLSCSPISGHRSVSWYQQTPGQGLQFLFEYFSETQRNKGNFPGRFSGRQFSNSRSEMNVSTLELGDSALYLCASSLEQANTEAFFGQGTRLTVV.

The J gene is TRBJ1-1, the V gene TRBV5-1; D call uncertain. Germline-derived CDR1 and CDR2 are SGHRS and YFSETQ. The CDR3 is 15 amino acids. V was clipped by 2 bases and J by 3 bases, with 14 bases between them. In DNA form, the CDR3 reads TGCGCCAGCAGCTTTTCGAGGGATTTGGACACTGAAGCTTTCTTT. It specifies CASSFSRDLDTEAFF.